This T cell receptor (beta chain) was sequenced during a study of blood T cell repertoires in COVID-19. Across the whole study: The United States, Italy and Spain provided the acute and convalescent COVID-19 samples. The analysed material was cDNA or gDNA that came from T cells, B-cell-depleted T cells, or PBMCs.

Per the study methods: Amplified reference gene primers provided the basis for estimating nucleated cell counts. Profiling relied on immunoSEQ multiplex PCR, and the TCRdb table lists in-frame clones only, not all of them. V, J and clone size reflect that table, while D and trimming were determined from the DNA. In the table there are some 150,000 clones, roughly 88% of which are singletons. The sequence was collected from a woman between 50 and 59 years old in a cohort sampled during active or convalescent COVID-19. Sequencing was carried out using peripheral blood.

CDR3 coding DNA: TGTGCCAGCAGCTTAGGACAGGGTCCCTACACCTTC. This codes for CASSLGQGPYTF. V gene TRBV13 combines with J gene TRBJ1-2, with D perhaps matching TRBD1 (6 bases). Trimming removed 0 bases from V and 10 bases from J, with 9 bases in between. CDR3 length equals 12 residues. Germline values: CDR1 PRHDT, CDR2 FYEKMQ (reference sequence).